The 27 T cell receptor beta chains below all came from one sample that was sequenced in a study of T cell responses to AZD1222 COVID-19 vaccine. The method was immunoSEQ multiplex PCR; TCRdb's version includes in-frame clones alone and lacks a portion of them. The sample consists of about 130,000 clones, 80% to 90% of them appearing once. This specimen was peripheral blood, taken on day 0 of AZD1222 vaccination. The origin of the receptors is an adult in good health.

The rearrangement uses TRBV2 and TRBJ1-6, with TRBD1 identical over 8 bases. The germline V gene encodes CDR1 SNHLY and CDR2 FYNNEI. Germline trimming cut 10 bases from V and 7 bases from J; bases unmatched to any gene: 12. CDR3 length: 15 amino acids. CDR3 in amino acids: CAITGGRLVNSPLHF. As DNA, the CDR3 is TGTGCCATCACAGGGGGGCGGCTTGTAAATTCACCCCTCCACTTT.

The chain couples TRBV6-2 or TRBV6-3 to TRBJ2-7; perhaps TRBD1 as D (5 bases). CDR1 MNHEY and CDR2 SVGEGT come from the germline V gene. The CDR3 length is 14 residues. The V gene lost 4 bases and the J gene lost 3 bases, with 13 bases spanning the gap. CDR3 coding DNA: TGTGCCAGCAGTTTTCCAGGGCCCAACTACGAGCAGTACTTC. Translated, it gives CASSFPGPNYEQYF.

The V gene is TRBV19, the J gene TRBJ2-5, with D tentatively TRBD1 or TRBD2 (6 bases each). Germline-derived CDR1 and CDR2 are LNHDA and SQIVND (reference sequence). V dropped 7 bases and J dropped 2 bases, with 17 bases sitting between them. CDR3 size: 15 residues. CDR3 sequence: CASKRRDNTQETQYF. CDR3 coding DNA: TGTGCCAGTAAGAGGCGGGACAACACACAAGAGACCCAGTACTTC.

The chain employs TRBV2 and TRBJ2-2; 8 bases fit TRBD2. The CDR3 covers 16 residues. V lost 6 bases to trimming and J lost 4 bases; unmatched junction nucleotides: 10. Germline CDR1 reads SNHLY; CDR2 reads FYNNEI. The chain's CDR3 is CASRLKAGVITGELFF. The CDR3, as DNA: TGTGCCAGCAGACTAAAAGCGGGAGTTATCACCGGGGAGCTGTTTTTT.

The V gene is TRBV5-5, the J gene TRBJ1-1; the D gene is possibly TRBD1 (5 bases). The V end lost 1 base, the J end lost 4 bases, and 11 bases lay between the germline ends. Germline values: CDR1 SGHKS, CDR2 YYEKEE (reference sequence). This CDR3 spans 14 amino acids. CDR3 loop: CASSLSGAGTEAFF. DNA for the CDR3: TGTGCCAGCAGCTTGTCCGGGGCGGGCACTGAAGCTTTCTTT.

The chain has TRBV27 and TRBJ2-2, with D perhaps assigned TRBD1 or TRBD2 (5 bases each). CDR1 is MNHEY, CDR2 SMNVEV, per germline (reference sequence). V lost 1 base and J 1 base, leaving 13 bases between the germline ends. The length of the CDR3 is 17 residues. CDR3 amino acids: CASSLWVAGRNTGELFF. In nucleotides, the CDR3 is TGTGCCAGCAGTTTATGGGTGGCAGGGAGGAACACCGGGGAGCTGTTTTTT.

The rearrangement joins TRBV6-5 to TRBJ1-1; 7 bases align to TRBD1. Germline V CDR1 and CDR2: MNHEY, SVGAGI. The J segment lost 7 bases and the V segment lost 6 bases, leaving 5 bases of the junction unmatched. The CDR3 extends over 12 amino acids. The CDR3 coding sequence is TGTGCCAGCAGAAGAGGGGGCCTTGAAGCTTTCTTT. The encoded protein is CASRRGGLEAFF.

In its sample, this clone was seen a few times. V is TRBV18 and J is TRBJ1-2; D might be TRBD1 (5 bases). CDR3 length equals 14 residues. V was trimmed by 6 bases and J by 0 bases, leaving 11 bases between them. Per the germline V gene, CDR1 is KGHSH and CDR2 is LQKENI. CDR3 nucleotide sequence: TGTGCCAGCTCTCCTTCAGGGCCTAACTATGGCTACACCTTC. Its protein product is CASSPSGPNYGYTF.

The V call is TRBV24-1, the J call TRBJ2-1; 9 bases are a match to TRBD2. The CDR3 extends over 15 amino acids. Germline-derived CDR1 and CDR2 are KGHDR and SFDVKD. V was pared by 5 bases and J by 5 bases, with 6 bases of the junction left unmatched. CDR3 sequence reads: CATSGGGRANNEQFF. CDR3 coding DNA: TGTGCCACCAGTGGAGGCGGGAGGGCAAACAATGAGCAGTTCTTC.

The chain couples TRBV12-5 to TRBJ1-1, with D possibly TRBD1 on 5 matching bases. Per germline, CDR1 LGHNT and CDR2 FRNRAP. V lost 3 bases and J lost 5, with 19 bases in between. This CDR3 is built from 16 residues. The CDR3 coding sequence is TGTGCTAGTGGTTTTCATGCGGGGCGCTTCGGGACTGAAGCTTTCTTT. Its protein product is CASGFHAGRFGTEAFF.

The chain is built from TRBV6-2 or TRBV6-3 and TRBJ1-3; no reliable D call. The germline CDR1 and CDR2 sequences are MNHEY and SVGEGT. The CDR3 covers 14 residues. Trimming left V 5 bases short and J 1 base short, with 9 bases between. In nucleotides, the CDR3 is TGTGCCAGCAGTAGGCAGGTTTCTGGAAACACCATATATTTT. Translating it yields CASSRQVSGNTIYF.

This clone was seen just once. The chain links TRBV5-1 to TRBJ1-5; D gene ambiguous. V was shortened by 3 bases and J by 0 bases, with 4 bases between the two germline ends. Germline V gene sequence: CDR1 SGHRS, CDR2 YFSETQ. This CDR3 region has 13 residues. The CDR3 spells CASSWDSNQPQHF. In DNA form, the CDR3 reads TGCGCCAGCAGCTGGGATAGCAATCAGCCCCAGCATTTT.

This clone came up once. The rearrangement uses TRBV18 and TRBJ2-7; D unresolved. The CDR3 totals 12 residues. Germline V gene sequence: CDR1 KGHSH, CDR2 LQKENI. V was shortened by 2 bases and J by 0 bases, with 2 bases between the two germline ends. The chain's CDR3 is CASSPVSYEQYF. CDR3 coding DNA: TGTGCCAGCTCACCAGTCTCCTACGAGCAGTACTTC.

V is TRBV3-1 (or the pseudogene TRBV3-2) and J is TRBJ2-1; D perhaps matches TRBD2 (6 bases). The CDR3 length is 16 residues. Per germline, CDR1 LGHDT and CDR2 YNNKEL (reference sequence). The ends were cut back, 6 bases at V and 5 bases at J, with 20 bases in the middle. The CDR3 nucleotides read TGTGCCAGCAGTCTCCCCCGGGGGTTGGGCGACAATGAGCAGTTCTTC. Translated, it gives CASSLPRGLGDNEQFF.

This clone has just a few counts. This rearrangement joins TRBV7-9 to TRBJ1-3; D not certain. CDR1 and CDR2 (germline): SEHNR, FQNEAQ (reference sequence). The CDR3 is 12 amino acids. V dropped 8 bases and J dropped 1 base, with 6 bases sitting between them. CDR3 DNA sequence: TGTGCCAGCTTGGGGTCTGGAAACACCATATATTTT. Protein: CASLGSGNTIYF. Using reference TRBV7-9 and TRBJ1-3 for the parts outside the CDR3, the full variable domain is DTGVSQNPRHKITKRGQNVTFRCDPISEHNRLYWYRQTLGQGPEFLTYFQNEAQLEKSRLLSDRFSAERPKGSFSTLEIQRTEQGDSAMYLCASLGSGNTIYFGEGSWLTVV.

The chain uses TRBV30 and TRBJ2-3, with TRBD2 as a possible D gene (7 bases). Germline V gene lookup returns CDR1 GTSNPN and CDR2 SVGIG (reference sequence). The V and J ends lost 2 bases and 0 bases respectively, with 18 bases between them. CDR3 length: 17 amino acids. The CDR3 region has the DNA TGTGCCTGGAGTAAGTGGGGGGGCTCATCTAGCACAGATACGCAGTATTTT. Translated, it gives CAWSKWGGSSSTDTQYF.

This clone has a single count. This chain joins TRBV29-1 and TRBJ2-5, with 10 positions matching TRBD1. This CDR3 comprises 14 residues. CDR1 is SQVTM and CDR2 is ANQGSEA in the germline V gene. With 6 bases clipped from V and 5 bases from J, the junction kept 9 bases outside the gene matches. CDR3 region: CSVRDRGMPETQYF. CDR3 nucleotides: TGCAGCGTCAGGGACAGGGGTATGCCGGAGACCCAGTACTTC.

The chain links TRBV4-1 to TRBJ2-7; D remains ambiguous. Germline CDR1 reads MGHRA; CDR2 reads YSYEKL. V dropped 4 bases and J dropped 2 bases, with 18 bases sitting between them. This CDR3 spans 16 amino acids. The CDR3 DNA is TGCGCCAGCAGCCCGTTTGGACCCGAACTCCCCTACGAGCAGTACTTC. It yields the protein CASSPFGPELPYEQYF.

This chain links TRBV28 with TRBJ1-2; D is unclear. Trimming took 4 bases from V and 1 from J, leaving 16 bases between them. The CDR3 extends over 16 amino acids. CDR1 is MDHEN, CDR2 SYDVKM, per germline. CDR3 protein: CASSSAGRPNNYGYTF. DNA of the CDR3: TGTGCCAGCAGTTCGGCTGGACGGCCCAATAACTATGGCTACACCTTC.

The J gene is TRBJ2-5, the V gene TRBV10-2; maybe TRBD2 (6 bases). The V and J ends lost 7 bases and 2 bases respectively, with 23 bases between them. The CDR3 consists of 17 residues. Germline-derived CDR1 and CDR2 are WSHSY and SAAADI. The CDR3 sequence is CASTQSRRVPIQETQYF. CDR3 bases: TGCGCCAGCACTCAGTCACGGAGGGTCCCCATACAAGAGACCCAGTACTTC.

The chain is built from TRBV5-1 and TRBJ2-3, with D maybe TRBD2 (5 bases). The V end was cut by 4 bases, the J end by 3 bases, with 12 bases between. CDR1 SGHRS and CDR2 YFSETQ come from the germline V gene. The CDR3 has 14 residues. The CDR3 DNA reads TGCGCCAGCAGCCGATCGGAGGATACAGATACGCAGTATTTT. This gives the protein CASSRSEDTDTQYF.

The J gene is TRBJ1-1, the V gene TRBV29-1, with a possible D match to TRBD1 (6 bases). The germline V gene has CDR1 SQVTM and CDR2 ANQGSEA. There are 12 residues in the CDR3. V was shortened by 4 bases and J by 7 bases, with 13 bases between the two germline ends. The CDR3 protein is CSVVRGAFEAFF. The CDR3 DNA reads as TGCAGCGTTGTCAGGGGCGCGTTTGAAGCTTTCTTT.

The rearrangement joins TRBV12-3 or TRBV12-4 to TRBJ2-1; D is undetermined. This CDR3 region has 13 residues. V gave up 6 bases and J gave up 5 bases, with 11 bases separating them. The CDR3 DNA sequence: TGTGCCAGCAGCCCTCTTAGCCACAATGAGCAGTTCTTC. Encoded protein: CASSPLSHNEQFF.

The chain carries TRBV19 and TRBJ1-5; D is possibly TRBD1 (5 bases). V lost 3 bases to trimming and J lost 0 bases, with 12 bases between them. This CDR3 has 16 residues. CDR1 and CDR2 from the germline V gene are LNHDA and SQIVND (reference sequence). The CDR3 loop is CASSIRQHYSNQPQHF. CDR3 DNA sequence: TGTGCCAGTAGTATCCGACAGCATTATAGCAATCAGCCCCAGCATTTT.

The gene calls are TRBV5-1 and TRBJ2-5; D is unclear. Trimming cost V 1 base and J 5 bases, with 6 bases left between them. The CDR3 is 12 amino acids. The germline CDR1 and CDR2 sequences are SGHRS and YFSETQ. CDR3 residues: CASSLYGETQYF. CDR3 DNA: TGCGCCAGCAGCTTGTACGGGGAGACCCAGTACTTC. The variable domain in full, completed from reference TRBV5-1 and TRBJ2-5, reads KAGVTQTPRYLIKTRGQQVTLSCSPISGHRSVSWYQQTPGQGLQFLFEYFSETQRNKGNFPGRFSGRQFSNSRSEMNVSTLELGDSALYLCASSLYGETQYFGPGTRLLVL.

The chain carries TRBV3-1 (or the pseudogene TRBV3-2) and TRBJ2-2; 11 nucleotides line up with TRBD2. This CDR3 comprises 20 residues. Trimming at V came to 1 base and at J to 1 base, leaving 11 bases not matched to a gene. Germline CDR1 LGHDT, CDR2 YNNKEL (reference sequence). In nucleotides, the CDR3 is TGTGCCAGCAGCCAAGGACACTCTGGACTAGCGGGTGGGAACACCGGGGAGCTGTTTTTT. Translation gives CASSQGHSGLAGGNTGELFF.

The rearrangement links TRBV18 to TRBJ2-5; tentatively, D is TRBD2 (7 bases). Germline loops: CDR1 KGHSH, CDR2 LQKENI. This CDR3 contains 15 residues. V was shortened by 5 bases and J by 2 bases, with 15 bases between the two germline ends. This CDR3 reads CASSWGGQTQETQYF. CDR3 nucleotide sequence: TGTGCCAGCTCATGGGGGGGGCAGACTCAAGAGACCCAGTACTTC.